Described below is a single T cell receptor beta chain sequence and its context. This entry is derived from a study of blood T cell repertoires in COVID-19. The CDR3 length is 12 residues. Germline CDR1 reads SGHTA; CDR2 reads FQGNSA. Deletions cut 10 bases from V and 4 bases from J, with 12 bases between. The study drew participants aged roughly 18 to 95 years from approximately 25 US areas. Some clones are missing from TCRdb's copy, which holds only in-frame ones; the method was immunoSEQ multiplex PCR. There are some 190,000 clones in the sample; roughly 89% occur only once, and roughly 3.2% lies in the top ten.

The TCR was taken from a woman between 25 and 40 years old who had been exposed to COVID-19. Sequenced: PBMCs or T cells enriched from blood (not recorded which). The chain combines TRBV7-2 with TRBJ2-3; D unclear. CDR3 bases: TGTGCCATTCATTCTACGGCAGATACGCAGTATTTT. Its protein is CAIHSTADTQYF.